This T cell receptor beta chain was profiled in a study of cytotoxic CD8 clonotypes in ibrutinib-treated CLL. Findings and caveats of the study: For progressing versus sustained-remission patients, sampling times were not the same. Clonality, elevated at ibrutinib response, dropped back toward baseline at progression.

Data came from immunoSEQ multiplex PCR; TCRdb stores just in-frame clones and leaves some out. The data contain approximately 140,000 clones, roughly 80% of them singletons. As for this clone: Its target is unknown.

Here the sequenced sample was PBMCs, taken after 12 months of ibrutinib treatment. This TCR was recovered from a human donor with chronic lymphocytic leukemia.

The CDR3 DNA reads TGTGCCAGCAGCCGAGACAGGGAATACGAGCAGTACTTC. It codes for CASSRDREYEQYF. The V and J genes are TRBV6-5 and TRBJ2-7, with 7 bases fitting TRBD1. The CDR3 is made up of 13 amino acids. The junction had 6 bases not matched to a gene; V was cut back by 6 bases and J by 4 bases. The germline CDR1 and CDR2 sequences are MNHEY and SVGAGI.